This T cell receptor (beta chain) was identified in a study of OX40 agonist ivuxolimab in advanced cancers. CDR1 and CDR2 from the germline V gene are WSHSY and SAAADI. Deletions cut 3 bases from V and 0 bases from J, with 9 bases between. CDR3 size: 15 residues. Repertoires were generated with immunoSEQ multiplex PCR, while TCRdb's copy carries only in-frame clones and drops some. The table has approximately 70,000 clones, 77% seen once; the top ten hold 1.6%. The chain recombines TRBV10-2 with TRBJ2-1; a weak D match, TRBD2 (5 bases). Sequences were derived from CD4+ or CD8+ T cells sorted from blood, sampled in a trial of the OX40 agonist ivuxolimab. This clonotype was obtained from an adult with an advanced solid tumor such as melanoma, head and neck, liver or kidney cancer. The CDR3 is CASSESRDSYNEQFF. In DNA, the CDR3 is TGCGCCAGCAGTGAAAGCCGGGACTCCTACAATGAGCAGTTCTTC.